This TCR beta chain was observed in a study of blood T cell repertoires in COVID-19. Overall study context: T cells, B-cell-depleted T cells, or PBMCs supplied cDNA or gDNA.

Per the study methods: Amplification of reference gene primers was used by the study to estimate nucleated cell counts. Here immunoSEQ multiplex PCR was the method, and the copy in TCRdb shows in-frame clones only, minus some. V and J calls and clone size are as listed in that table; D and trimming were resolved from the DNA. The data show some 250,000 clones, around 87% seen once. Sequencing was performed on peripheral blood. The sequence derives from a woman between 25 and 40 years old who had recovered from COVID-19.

For the CDR3, the DNA is TGTGCCAGTAGTGGCCGGGGACAGGGTGGATACGAGCAGTACTTC. This encodes CASSGRGQGGYEQYF. The rearrangement uses TRBV19 and TRBJ2-7, with 9 bases fitting TRBD1. Germline V CDR1 and CDR2: LNHDA, SQIVND (reference sequence). The CDR3 is 15 amino acids. V lost 5 bases and J lost 4; bases outside the gene matches: 9. The full variable domain, in which reference TRBV19 and TRBJ2-7 provide the parts outside the CDR3, is DGGITQSPKYLFRKEGQNVTLSCEQNLNHDAMYWYRQDPGQGLRLIYYSQIVNDFQKGDIAEGYSVSREKKESFPLTVTSAQKNPTAFYLCASSGRGQGGYEQYFGPGTRLTVT.